A single sample is the source of the 7 T cell receptor beta chains below, sequenced in a study of technical replicates of blood from several donors. Here immunoSEQ multiplex PCR was the method, and the copy in TCRdb shows in-frame clones only, minus some. The profile shows about 15,000 clones, roughly 80% of them singletons. Sequenced sample: PBMCs. These receptors all come from a human donor in good health.

The J gene is TRBJ2-2, the V gene TRBV19; tentative D call: TRBD1 (6 bases). This CDR3 is 14 amino acids long. V was pared by 5 bases and J by 5 bases, with 12 bases between. Germline V lookup: CDR1 LNHDA, CDR2 SQIVND (reference sequence). CDR3 sequence (DNA): TGTGCCAGTAGTTGGGGGCGCGGAACCGGGGAGCTGTTTTTT. This sequence encodes CASSWGRGTGELFF.

The rearrangement links TRBV18 to TRBJ1-1; 9 bases line up with TRBD1. The germline V gene encodes CDR1 KGHSH and CDR2 LQKENI. J gave up 14 bases and V 2 bases, and 3 bases lay outside the gene matches. This CDR3 is built from 11 residues. CDR3 coding DNA: TGTGCCAGCTCACCAGGGACAGGGCCCTTCTTT. The encoded protein is CASSPGTGPFF. The whole variable domain, remainder taken from reference TRBV18 and TRBJ1-1, is NAGVMQNPRHLVRRRGQEARLRCSPMKGHSHVYWYRQLPEEGLKFMVYLQKENIIDESGMPKERFSAEFPKEGPSILRIQQVVRGDSAAYFCASSPGTGPFFGQGTRLTVV.

The chain is built from TRBV6-1 and TRBJ2-7, with D possibly being TRBD1 (6 bases). The CDR3 length is 13 residues. V lost 4 bases and J 3 bases, leaving 10 bases between the germline ends. Germline values: CDR1 MNHNS, CDR2 SASEGT. DNA of the CDR3: TGTGCCAGCAGTGTAAACAGGGACTACGAGCAGTACTTC. Protein: CASSVNRDYEQYF.

This clone was seen a single time. The chain is built from TRBV11-3 and TRBJ2-1; 14 bases line up with TRBD2. Germline-derived CDR1 and CDR2 are SGHNT and YENEEA. This CDR3 is built from 17 residues. Losses at the gene ends were 4 bases for V and 7 bases for J; bases not matched to a gene: 9. CDR3 in amino acids: CASSSGTSGSRGNEQFF. The CDR3 DNA follows: TGTGCCAGCAGCTCCGGGACTAGCGGGAGTCGGGGTAATGAGCAGTTCTTC. The full variable domain, with the rest looked up from reference TRBV11-3 and TRBJ2-1, is EAGVVQSPRYKIIEKKQPVAFWCNPISGHNTLYWYLQNLGQGPELLIRYENEEAVDDSQLPKDRFSAERLKGVDSTLKIQPAELGDSAVYLCASSSGTSGSRGNEQFFGPGTRLTVL.

This sequence joins TRBV7-9 and TRBJ2-7, with 11 bases lining up with TRBD2. This CDR3 spans 16 amino acids. Germline-derived CDR1 and CDR2 are SEHNR and FQNEAQ (reference sequence). The trim removed 8 bases at V and 6 bases at J, leaving 15 bases unmatched. The CDR3 DNA reads TGTGCCAGCTCCACGTGGGGCCTAGCGGGAGGATCCGAGCAGTACTTC. Its translation: CASSTWGLAGGSEQYF. The full variable domain, with the rest looked up from reference TRBV7-9 and TRBJ2-7, is DTGVSQNPRHKITKRGQNVTFRCDPISEHNRLYWYRQTLGQGPEFLTYFQNEAQLEKSRLLSDRFSAERPKGSFSTLEIQRTEQGDSAMYLCASSTWGLAGGSEQYFGPGTRLTVT.

This clone was recorded a few times. The J gene is TRBJ1-5, the V gene TRBV2, with D hard to call. The CDR3 length is 14 residues. Germline V CDR1 and CDR2: SNHLY, FYNNEI. V lost 5 bases and J 0 bases, leaving 8 bases between the germline ends. This CDR3 reads CASSPGNSNQPQHF. As DNA, the CDR3 is TGTGCCAGCAGTCCAGGAAATAGCAATCAGCCCCAGCATTTT. The full variable domain, with the rest looked up from reference TRBV2 and TRBJ1-5, is EPEVTQTPSHQVTQMGQEVILRCVPISNHLYFYWYRQILGQKVEFLVSFYNNEISEKSEIFDDQFSVERPDGSNFTLKIRSTKLEDSAMYFCASSPGNSNQPQHFGDGTRLSIL.

This clone was seen only once. The chain combines TRBV6-5 with TRBJ2-7, with 9 bases aligning to TRBD2. V was pared by 5 bases and J by 4 bases, with 9 bases of the junction left unmatched. The CDR3 has 15 amino acids. Germline lookup yields CDR1 MNHEY and CDR2 SVGAGI. CDR3 in amino acids: CASSRAGGSWYEQYF. DNA for the CDR3: TGTGCCAGCAGTCGGGCGGGAGGGAGTTGGTACGAGCAGTACTTC.